Listed here are 21 T cell receptor beta chains from one sample, sequenced in a study of CD8 T cells in ankylosing spondylitis. One entry per CDR3 protein results from TCRdb running MiXCR on the 5' RACE reads. Here the sample spans 240,000 or so distinct CDR3 sequences, over 8.5% being singletons. The sample was blood, either unsorted or a sorted T cell fraction (not recorded which). These receptor sequences come from a male donor with ankylosing spondylitis or in good health (not recorded which).

This clonotype was picked up many times. J is TRBJ2-3 and V is TRBV15; 8 bases align to TRBD2. Germline V gene lookup returns CDR1 LNHNV and CDR2 YYDKDF (reference sequence). CDR3 length: 16 residues. J lost 2 bases, V lost 0 bases, and 4 bases had no gene match. The CDR3 DNA reads TGTGCCACCAGCAGAGAAAGCGGGGGAAACACAGATACGCAGTATTTT. This sequence encodes CATSRESGGNTDTQYF. Looking up the rest from reference TRBV15 and TRBJ2-3 gives the full variable domain: DAMVIQNPRYQVTQFGKPVTLSCSQTLNHNVMYWYQQKSSQAPKLLFHYYDKDFNNEADTPDNFQSRRPNTSFCFLDIRSPGLGDTAMYLCATSRESGGNTDTQYFGPGTRLTVL.

This clonotype has at least ten counts. The chain recombines TRBV20-1 with TRBJ2-1, with TRBD2 as a possible D gene (5 bases). The CDR3 contains 14 residues. Germline lookup yields CDR1 DFQATT and CDR2 SNEGSKA (reference sequence). V gave up 1 base and J gave up 6 bases, with 13 bases separating them. CDR3 sequence (DNA): TGCAGTGCTAGAGGGGAGTCTAGCAGCAATGAGCAGTTCTTC. Its translation: CSARGESSSNEQFF.

This clonotype was seen more than once but under ten times. The chain has TRBV5-1 and TRBJ2-2, with 11 bases lining up with TRBD2. Germline CDR1 and CDR2: SGHRS and YFSETQ. The ends lost 0 bases at V and 1 base at J; junction bases unmatched: 8. The CDR3 runs 19 residues. The CDR3 spells CASSLGLAGSPGNTGELFF. In DNA, the CDR3 is TGCGCCAGCAGCTTGGGACTAGCGGGATCTCCGGGGAACACCGGGGAGCTGTTTTTT. Variable domain in full (rest from reference TRBV5-1 and TRBJ2-2): KAGVTQTPRYLIKTRGQQVTLSCSPISGHRSVSWYQQTPGQGLQFLFEYFSETQRNKGNFPGRFSGRQFSNSRSEMNVSTLELGDSALYLCASSLGLAGSPGNTGELFFGEGSRLTVL.

The chain couples TRBV10-3 to TRBJ2-5; possible D gene TRBD2, 5 bases. The germline V gene encodes CDR1 ENHRY and CDR2 SYGVKD. The CDR3 has 15 residues. The V end was cut by 1 base, the J end by 1 base, with 10 bases between. CDR3 nucleotides: TGTGCCATCAGTGAGTACGGAGGTCTCCAAGAGACCCAGTACTTC. Amino acid sequence: CAISEYGGLQETQYF.

This clonotype appeared a few times. This chain uses TRBV2 with TRBJ1-1, with D tentatively TRBD1 (5 bases). Between the trimmed V and J ends, which lost 7 bases and 11 bases, there was a span of 11 bases. The CDR3 is made up of 10 amino acids. CDR1 is SNHLY, CDR2 FYNNEI, per germline. CDR3 amino acids: CASIQGFAFF. CDR3 DNA sequence: TGTGCCAGCATCCAGGGTTTTGCTTTCTTT. The full variable domain, rest sourced from reference TRBV2 and TRBJ1-1, is EPEVTQTPSHQVTQMGQEVILRCVPISNHLYFYWYRQILGQKVEFLVSFYNNEISEKSEIFDDQFSVERPDGSNFTLKIRSTKLEDSAMYFCASIQGFAFFGQGTRLTVV.

This chain links TRBV2 with TRBJ2-7; tentatively, D is TRBD2 (5 bases). Trimming shortened V by 4 bases and J by 6 bases, and 10 bases separated the two germline ends. From germline, CDR1 is SNHLY and CDR2 FYNNEI. This CDR3 is built from 12 residues. The CDR3 bases are TGTGCCAGCAGTGTTTGGAGGAGCGAGCAGTACTTC. It is translated as CASSVWRSEQYF.

This clonotype was counted ten times or more. J is TRBJ1-3 and V is TRBV15, with 7 bases matching TRBD1. V was clipped by 8 bases and J by 3 bases; unmatched bases: 7. There are 14 residues in the CDR3. CDR1 and CDR2 (germline): LNHNV, YYDKDF (reference sequence). CDR3 sequence (DNA): TGTGCCACCCGAGGAGACAGGGATGGAAACACCATATATTTT. Protein sequence: CATRGDRDGNTIYF.

Ten or more counts support this clonotype. This chain uses TRBV5-1 with TRBJ2-1; D possibly corresponds to TRBD1 (6 bases). V gave up 1 base and J gave up 8 bases, with 16 bases separating them. Germline V gene lookup returns CDR1 SGHRS and CDR2 YFSETQ. The CDR3 covers 15 residues. CDR3 residues: CASSLTGFGTHEQFF. The CDR3, as DNA: TGCGCCAGCAGCTTGACAGGGTTCGGTACTCATGAGCAGTTCTTC.

Ten or more counts support this clonotype. This chain connects TRBV15 to TRBJ1-2, with unresolved D. The CDR3 is 13 amino acids. Germline-derived CDR1 and CDR2 are LNHNV and YYDKDF (reference sequence). V gave up 3 bases and J gave up 2 bases, with 7 bases separating them. CDR3 region: CATSSGNNYGYTF. The CDR3 DNA is TGTGCCACCAGCAGCGGGAACAACTATGGCTACACCTTC.

There are many counts of this clonotype. The chain couples TRBV6-1 to TRBJ1-2; TRBD1 aligns across 12 bases. Looked up from germline, CDR1 is MNHNS and CDR2 is SASEGT. This CDR3 comprises 16 residues. V trimming: 6 bases; J trimming: 5 bases; junction bases outside the gene matches: 10. The CDR3 region is CASSPSGTGGGYGYTF. CDR3 in DNA: TGTGCCAGCAGCCCCTCCGGGACAGGGGGCGGGTATGGCTACACCTTC.

The chain recombines TRBV11-2 with TRBJ2-1, with TRBD2 as a possible D gene (5 bases). V lost 2 bases and J lost 2, with 13 bases in between. Germline V gene lookup returns CDR1 SGHAT and CDR2 FQNNGV. There are 16 residues in the CDR3. The CDR3 DNA follows: TGTGCCAGCAGCTTATTTTGGACTTTAGCCTACAATGAGCAGTTCTTC. It is translated as CASSLFWTLAYNEQFF.

This clonotype was counted at least ten times. The chain is built from TRBV5-1 and TRBJ2-1, with a tentative D call TRBD1 (6 bases). Germline V gene data show CDR1 as SGHRS and CDR2 as YFSETQ. The CDR3 runs 15 residues. Trimming took off 0 bases at V and 10 bases at J, with 17 bases between the two ends. DNA of the CDR3: TGCGCCAGCAGCTTGGTGACAGGCCGAACTGGGGAGCAGTTCTTC. Its protein is CASSLVTGRTGEQFF. The full variable domain, its missing parts supplied by reference TRBV5-1 and TRBJ2-1, is KAGVTQTPRYLIKTRGQQVTLSCSPISGHRSVSWYQQTPGQGLQFLFEYFSETQRNKGNFPGRFSGRQFSNSRSEMNVSTLELGDSALYLCASSLVTGRTGEQFFGPGTRLTVL.

This clonotype was seen many times. This chain connects TRBV20-1 to TRBJ1-5; 11 bases map to TRBD1. The V and J ends lost 4 bases and 7 bases, in that order; junction bases with no gene match: 9. This CDR3 is 15 amino acids long. CDR1 is DFQATT, CDR2 SNEGSKA, per germline (reference sequence). Written as DNA, the CDR3 is TGCAGTGCTACAGGGCCGGGACAGGGGGGACAGCCCCAGCATTTT. Translated: CSATGPGQGGQPQHF.

The V call is TRBV4-1, the J call TRBJ1-6, with D hard to call. The CDR3 extends over 16 amino acids. Trimming left V 0 bases short and J 9 bases short, with 15 bases between. Germline CDR1 and CDR2: MGHRA and YSYEKL. CDR3 loop: CASSQDGPGRGSPLHF. The CDR3 nucleotides are TGCGCCAGCAGCCAAGATGGGCCGGGCAGAGGTTCACCCCTCCACTTT.

This clonotype was recorded many times. This rearrangement joins TRBV3-1 to TRBJ2-7; no clear D gene. The CDR3 consists of 15 residues. Trimming took 6 bases from V and 2 from J, leaving 17 bases between them. From germline, CDR1 is LGHDT and CDR2 YNNKEL (reference sequence). CDR3 amino acids: CASSPSRRTTYEQYF. The CDR3, as DNA: TGTGCCAGCAGTCCATCCCGGCGTACGACCTACGAGCAGTACTTC.

This clonotype was observed at least ten times. This chain joins TRBV18 and TRBJ2-2, with D possibly matching TRBD1 (5 bases). The V gene's germline CDR1 is KGHSH and CDR2 LQKENI. CDR3 length: 15 amino acids. The V and J ends lost 3 bases and 1 base respectively, with 9 bases between them. The CDR3 DNA sequence: TGTGCCAGCTCACCGTCGACAGTGAACACCGGGGAGCTGTTTTTT. Amino acid sequence: CASSPSTVNTGELFF.

This clonotype was observed a few times. This rearrangement joins TRBV7-9 to TRBJ2-1; 7 nucleotides agree with TRBD1. Germline V gene sequence: CDR1 SEHNR, CDR2 FQNEAQ (reference sequence). The length of the CDR3 is 16 residues. V lost 5 bases and J lost 2; bases outside the gene matches: 9. Here the CDR3 DNA reads TGTGCCAGCAGCCCTCGACAGGGTGGTACCTACAATGAGCAGTTCTTC. Its protein is CASSPRQGGTYNEQFF.

The chain employs TRBV12-3 or TRBV12-4 and TRBJ2-2, with 10 bases fitting TRBD1. Germline trimming cut 5 bases from V and 2 bases from J; bases unmatched to any gene: 8. The length of the CDR3 is 17 residues. The CDR3 loop reads CASSAPGQGTNTGELFF. The CDR3 DNA sequence: TGTGCCAGCAGTGCCCCGGGACAGGGGACCAACACCGGGGAGCTGTTTTTT.

This clonotype was recorded a few times. This sequence joins TRBV7-9 and TRBJ2-6; either TRBD1 or TRBD2 may fit D (5 bases each). Deletions cut 4 bases from V and 4 bases from J, with 14 bases between. The CDR3 totals 16 residues. Looked up from germline, CDR1 is SEHNR and CDR2 is FQNEAQ (reference sequence). CDR3 coding DNA: TGTGCCAGCAGCTCAATTCGGGGCGCCGGGGCCAACGTCCTGACTTTC. Protein sequence: CASSSIRGAGANVLTF.

The rearrangement links TRBV19 to TRBJ1-2; 11 bases map to TRBD1. After removal of 5 bases from V and 3 bases from J, the junction contained 8 bases not matched to a gene. The CDR3 extends over 16 amino acids. CDR1 is LNHDA, CDR2 SQIVND, per germline (reference sequence). The CDR3: CASSDRTGGADYGYTF. In nucleotides, the CDR3 is TGTGCCAGTAGTGACAGGACAGGGGGCGCGGACTATGGCTACACCTTC.

The chain combines TRBV30 with TRBJ2-7; no clear D gene. The CDR3 has 14 amino acids. Germline CDR1 GTSNPN, CDR2 SVGIG (reference sequence). Trimming stripped 2 bases from V and 3 bases from J, with 14 bases between. CDR3 bases: TGTGCCTGGAGTAGGGATACTATGAACTACGAGCAGTACTTC. Translating it yields CAWSRDTMNYEQYF. The entire variable domain, with the rest obtained from reference TRBV30 and TRBJ2-7, is as follows: SQTIHQWPATLVQPVGSPLSLECTVEGTSNPNLYWYRQAAGRGLQLLFYSVGIGQISSEVPQNLSASRPQDRQFILSSKKLLLSDSGFYLCAWSRDTMNYEQYFGPGTRLTVT.